The 20 T cell receptor beta chains given below trace back to one sample, sequenced in a study of blood T cell repertoires in COVID-19. Using immunoSEQ multiplex PCR, the repertoire was profiled, and TCRdb retains in-frame clones only, with some absent. The sample holds 100,000 to 150,000 clones, about four fifths seen once. Sequencing was performed on peripheral blood. All receptors derive from a woman aged 55-69 years with acute or convalescent COVID-19.

The chain employs TRBV1 and TRBJ1-2; the table names TRBD1, a call not compared with the DNA. TRBV1 constitutes a pseudogene. The CDR3 length is 11 residues. CDR3 residues: CTSSQDQGYTF. The DNA of the CDR3 is TGCACCAGCAGCCAAGACCAAGGCTACACCTTC.

This clone was seen a handful of times. CDR3 DNA: TGTGCCAGCAGCCCAGGACAGGGGGCTAACTATGGCTACACCTTC. Translating gives CASSPGQGANYGYTF. The chain combines TRBV9 with TRBJ1-2; 10 positions agree with TRBD1. V lost 4 bases to trimming and J lost 0 bases; unmatched junction nucleotides: 3. The CDR3 totals 15 residues. CDR1 is SGDLS, CDR2 YYNGEE, per germline.

Concerning this clone itself: This sample also contains other DNA sequences that code for the same CDR3. This sequence joins TRBV12-3 or TRBV12-4 and TRBJ1-2; D possibly corresponds to TRBD1 (5 bases). V lost 5 bases and J 4 bases, leaving 8 bases between the germline ends. This CDR3 has 12 residues. The CDR3 protein is CASSPDSYGYTF. CDR3 coding DNA: TGTGCCAGCAGTCCCGACAGCTATGGCTACACCTTC.

The V gene is TRBV9, the J gene TRBJ2-3, with D possibly TRBD2 on 6 matching bases. The CDR3 runs 16 residues. Germline CDR1 is SGDLS and CDR2 is YYNGEE. V was trimmed by 4 bases and J by 2 bases, leaving 17 bases between them. The CDR3 loop reads CASSYPGGSPTDTQYF. As DNA, the CDR3 is TGTGCCAGCAGCTATCCCGGGGGTAGCCCCACAGATACGCAGTATTTT.

V gene TRBV21-1 combines with J gene TRBJ2-3; no DNA check was done on the table's D call, TRBD1. TRBV21-1 is given as a pseudogene. This CDR3 spans 14 amino acids. CDR3 DNA: TGTGCCAGCAGCCGGGACAGGGGTACAGATACGCAGTATTTT. Translation gives CASSRDRGTDTQYF.

This rearrangement joins TRBV12-3 or TRBV12-4 to TRBJ1-2; D might be TRBD1 (5 bases). V lost 5 bases and J lost 4, with 11 bases in between. The CDR3 is made up of 13 amino acids. The CDR3 nucleotides are TGTGCCAGCAGTCGGGGGGGGATCTATGGCTACACCTTC. Translated: CASSRGGIYGYTF.

The chain is built from TRBV6-5 and TRBJ2-7, with a tentative D call TRBD1 (6 bases). The CDR3 is 12 residues long. Germline lookup yields CDR1 MNHEY and CDR2 SVGAGI. Trimming took off 8 bases at V and 4 bases at J, with 12 bases between the two ends. This chain's CDR3 is CASPGHVYEQYF. The DNA of the CDR3 is TGTGCCAGCCCGGGACACGTATACGAGCAGTACTTC.

This sequence joins TRBV9 and TRBJ2-3; 8 bases are a match to TRBD2. The CDR3 has 15 amino acids. Germline V CDR1 and CDR2: SGDLS, YYNGEE. The J segment lost 6 bases and the V segment lost 4 bases, leaving 10 bases of the junction unmatched. The CDR3 region is CASSPSGSLGDTQYF. CDR3 DNA: TGTGCCAGCAGCCCTAGCGGGTCCCTCGGGGATACGCAGTATTTT.

In its sample, this clone was seen a few times. The rearrangement joins TRBV6-1 to TRBJ2-7; D not resolved. Trimming stripped 3 bases from V and 0 bases from J, with 12 bases between. This CDR3 is 15 amino acids long. From germline, CDR1 is MNHNS and CDR2 SASEGT. The CDR3 sequence is CASSEHTSSSYEQYF. The CDR3 region has the DNA TGTGCCAGCAGTGAGCATACGTCGAGCTCCTACGAGCAGTACTTC.

The gene calls are TRBV18 and TRBJ1-2, with 9 bases matching TRBD1. Germline lookup yields CDR1 KGHSH and CDR2 LQKENI. The CDR3 length is 17 residues. The V gene end was trimmed by 0 bases and the J gene end by 8 bases; junction bases not matched to a gene: 13. In nucleotides, the CDR3 is TGTGCCAGCTCACCACCCGGGACAGGGCTCTTACGGTCCGGCTACACCTTC. It codes for CASSPPGTGLLRSGYTF.

A single count supports this clone. Here the CDR3 reads CASSAGYGNSPLHF. The CDR3, as DNA: TGTGCCAGCAGCGCTGGGTACGGGAACTCACCCCTCCACTTT. The rearrangement links TRBV6-4 to TRBJ1-6; D uncertain. Trimming pared 6 bases from V and 10 bases from J, leaving 16 bases between. This CDR3 spans 14 amino acids. Per germline, CDR1 MRHNA and CDR2 SNTAGT.

The genes are TRBV4-2 and TRBJ2-3; TRBD1 aligns across 9 bases. The V gene end was trimmed by 0 bases and the J gene end by 6 bases; junction bases not matched to a gene: 7. The germline gives CDR1 LGHNA, CDR2 YNFKEQ. CDR3 length: 16 residues. The CDR3 reads CASSQEATGGGDTQYF. CDR3 nucleotides: TGTGCCAGCAGCCAAGAAGCGACAGGGGGTGGGGATACGCAGTATTTT.

The rearrangement uses TRBV4-1 and TRBJ1-2; D gene uncertain. The CDR3 sequence is 14 residues long. Trimming left V 0 bases short and J 8 bases short, with 13 bases between. The germline V gene encodes CDR1 MGHRA and CDR2 YSYEKL. The CDR3 DNA is TGCGCCAGCAGCCAAGAAGTTCGTCCTAGCGGCTACACCTTC. Translation gives CASSQEVRPSGYTF.

This clone was recorded once. The gene calls are TRBV29-1 and TRBJ2-2; 12 bases align to TRBD2. Per the germline V gene, CDR1 is SQVTM and CDR2 is ANQGSEA. V lost 4 bases and J lost 6; bases outside the gene matches: 9. The CDR3 loop spans 16 amino acids. This CDR3 reads CSVGTSGAPGAGELFF. The CDR3 region has the DNA TGCAGCGTTGGGACTAGCGGGGCCCCTGGGGCCGGGGAGCTGTTTTTT.

This chain connects TRBV5-1 to TRBJ1-1; no reliable D call. CDR3 length equals 14 residues. V shed 5 bases and J shed 7 bases, with 18 bases lying between them. Germline CDR1 reads SGHRS; CDR2 reads YFSETQ. The CDR3 DNA sequence: TGCGCCAGCAGTCCTTCCGGGGAACCGATTGAAGCTTTCTTT. This codes for CASSPSGEPIEAFF.

In its sample, this clone was seen a few times. V gene TRBV12-3 or TRBV12-4 combines with J gene TRBJ1-2, with D hard to call. The CDR3 runs 12 residues. Trimming cost V 11 bases and J 0 bases, with 10 bases left between them. CDR3 nucleotides: TGTGCCGCAACTCGGGCTAACTATGGCTACACCTTC. Translating gives CAATRANYGYTF.

This clone has just a few counts. The chain has TRBV7-2 and TRBJ2-7; 9 nucleotides line up with TRBD1. With 1 base clipped from V and 1 base from J, the junction kept 5 bases outside the gene matches. This CDR3 is 16 amino acids long. CDR1 and CDR2 from the germline V gene are SGHTA and FQGNSA. The CDR3 reads CASSLVGTGSSYEQYF. DNA of the CDR3: TGTGCCAGCAGCTTAGTAGGGACAGGGTCTTCCTACGAGCAGTACTTC.

V gene TRBV3-1 (or the pseudogene TRBV3-2) combines with J gene TRBJ2-2; D ambiguous. This CDR3 spans 14 amino acids. Trimming took 6 bases from V and 2 from J, leaving 10 bases between them. Per the germline V gene, CDR1 is LGHDT and CDR2 is YNNKEL (reference sequence). This CDR3 is CASRALQNTGELFF. The CDR3 DNA reads as TGTGCCAGCAGGGCTCTCCAAAACACCGGGGAGCTGTTTTTT.

The chain couples TRBV2 to TRBJ1-2; a weak D match, TRBD1 (6 bases). From germline, CDR1 is SNHLY and CDR2 FYNNEI. V was clipped by 6 bases and J by 3 bases, with 17 bases between them. The CDR3 spans 15 residues. CDR3 sequence reads: CASRGGDKSHYGYTF. For the CDR3, the DNA is TGTGCCAGCAGAGGTGGGGACAAGAGTCACTATGGCTACACCTTC.

The V call is TRBV6-5, the J call TRBJ2-7, with D possibly TRBD2 on 5 matching bases. The CDR3 extends over 15 amino acids. V was clipped by 5 bases and J by 3 bases, with 17 bases between them. Germline lookup yields CDR1 MNHEY and CDR2 SVGAGI. The CDR3 nucleotides are TGTGCCAGCAGTCCAGCGGATCCTCAATTCTACGAGCAGTACTTC. Amino acids: CASSPADPQFYEQYF.